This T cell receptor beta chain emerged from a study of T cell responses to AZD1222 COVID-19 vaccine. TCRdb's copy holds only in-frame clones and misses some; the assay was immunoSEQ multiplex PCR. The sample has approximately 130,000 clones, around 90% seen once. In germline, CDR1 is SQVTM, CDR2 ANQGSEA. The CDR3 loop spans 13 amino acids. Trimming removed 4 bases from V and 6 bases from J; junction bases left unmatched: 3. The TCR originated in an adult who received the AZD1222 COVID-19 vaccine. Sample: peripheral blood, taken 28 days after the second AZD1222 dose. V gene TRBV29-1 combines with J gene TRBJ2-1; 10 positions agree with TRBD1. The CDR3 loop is CSVGDRGGNEQFF. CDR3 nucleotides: TGCAGCGTTGGGGACAGGGGAGGCAATGAGCAGTTCTTC.